One sample yielded the 3 T cell receptor beta chains listed below, sequenced in a study of blood T cell repertoires in COVID-19. This table comes from immunoSEQ multiplex PCR, and its TCRdb copy is limited to in-frame clones, with some not included. Of about 36,000 clones in the sample, over 80% were seen once. Input material: peripheral blood. These receptor sequences come from a human donor in a cohort sampled during active COVID-19.

This chain joins TRBV12-3 or TRBV12-4 and TRBJ1-6, with unresolved D. Trimming pared 5 bases from V and 7 bases from J, leaving 6 bases between. CDR3 length: 12 amino acids. The CDR3 DNA reads as TGTGCCAGCAGTCTAAAGAATTCACCCCTCCACTTT. Its protein product is CASSLKNSPLHF.

The chain links TRBV19 to TRBJ2-4; TRBD2 agrees at 10 bases. Losses at the gene ends were 5 bases for V and 6 bases for J; bases not matched to a gene: 10. The CDR3 length is 16 residues. Per the germline V gene, CDR1 is LNHDA and CDR2 is SQIVND (reference sequence). The CDR3 region has the DNA TGTGCCAGTAGTGAAGGGACTAGCGTGCTCTTAAACATTCAGTACTTC. Amino acid sequence: CASSEGTSVLLNIQYF.

The chain combines TRBV10-2 with TRBJ2-2; 7 positions match TRBD2. The germline CDR1 and CDR2 sequences are WSHSY and SAAADI. After removal of 6 bases from V and 5 bases from J, the junction contained 3 bases not matched to a gene. The CDR3 is 13 residues long. CDR3 sequence (DNA): TGCGCCAGCAGGGAACTAGCGACCGGGGAGCTGTTTTTT. Protein: CASRELATGELFF.